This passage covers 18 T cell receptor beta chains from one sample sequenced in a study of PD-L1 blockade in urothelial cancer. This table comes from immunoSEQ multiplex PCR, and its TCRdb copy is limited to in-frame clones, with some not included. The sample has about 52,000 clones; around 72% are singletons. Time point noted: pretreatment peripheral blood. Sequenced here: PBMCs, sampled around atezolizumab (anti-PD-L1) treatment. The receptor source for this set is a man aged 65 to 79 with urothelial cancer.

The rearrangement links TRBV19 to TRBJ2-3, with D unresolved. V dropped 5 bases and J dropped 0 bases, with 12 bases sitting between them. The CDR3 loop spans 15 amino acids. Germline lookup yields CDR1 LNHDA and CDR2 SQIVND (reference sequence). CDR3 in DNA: TGTGCCAGTAGTGCTAGGATTAAGAGCACAGATACGCAGTATTTT. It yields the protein CASSARIKSTDTQYF.

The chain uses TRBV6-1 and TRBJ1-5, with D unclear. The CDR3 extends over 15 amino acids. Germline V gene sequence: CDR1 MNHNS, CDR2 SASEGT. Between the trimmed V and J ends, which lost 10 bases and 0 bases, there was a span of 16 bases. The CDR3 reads CATQGREGSNQPQHF. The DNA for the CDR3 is TGTGCCACCCAAGGGAGGGAGGGTAGCAATCAGCCCCAGCATTTT.

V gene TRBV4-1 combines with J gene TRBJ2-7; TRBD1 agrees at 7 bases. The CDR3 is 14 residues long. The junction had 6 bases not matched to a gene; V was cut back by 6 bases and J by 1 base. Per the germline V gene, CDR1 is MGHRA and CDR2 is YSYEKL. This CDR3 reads CASSLDRESYEQYF. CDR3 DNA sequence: TGCGCCAGCAGTCTTGACAGGGAATCCTACGAGCAGTACTTC.

This CDR3 reads CASRPGGTPYEQYF. The CDR3 nucleotides are TGTGCCAGCAGGCCAGGGGGCACACCCTACGAGCAGTACTTC. The V call is TRBV28, the J call TRBJ2-7, with 8 bases fitting TRBD1. The ends lost 6 bases at V and 2 bases at J; junction bases unmatched: 6. This CDR3 contains 14 residues. Germline-derived CDR1 and CDR2 are MDHEN and SYDVKM. Based on the CDR3 plus reference TRBV28 and TRBJ2-7, the full variable domain is DVKVTQSSRYLVKRTGEKVFLECVQDMDHENMFWYRQDPGLGLRLIYFSYDVKMKEKGDIPEGYSVSREKKERFSLILESASTNQTSMYLCASRPGGTPYEQYFGPGTRLTVT.

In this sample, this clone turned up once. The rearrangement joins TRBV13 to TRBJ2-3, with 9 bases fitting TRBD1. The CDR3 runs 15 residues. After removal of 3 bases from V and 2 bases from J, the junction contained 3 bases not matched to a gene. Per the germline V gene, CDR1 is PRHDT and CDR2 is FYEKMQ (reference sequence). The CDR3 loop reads CASSLGQGLTDTQYF. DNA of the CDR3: TGTGCCAGCAGCTTGGGACAGGGACTCACAGATACGCAGTATTTT.

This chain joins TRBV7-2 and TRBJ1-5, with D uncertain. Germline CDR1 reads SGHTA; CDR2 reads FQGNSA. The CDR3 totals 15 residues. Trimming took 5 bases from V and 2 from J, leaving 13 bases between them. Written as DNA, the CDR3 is TGTGCCAGCAGCCTAGGTCCCGGGGGCAATCAGCCCCAGCATTTT. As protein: CASSLGPGGNQPQHF. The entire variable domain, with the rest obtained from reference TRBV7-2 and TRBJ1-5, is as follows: GAGVSQSPSNKVTEKGKDVELRCDPISGHTALYWYRQSLGQGLEFLIYFQGNSAPDKSGLPSDRFSAERTGGSVSTLTIQRTQQEDSAVYLCASSLGPGGNQPQHFGDGTRLSIL.

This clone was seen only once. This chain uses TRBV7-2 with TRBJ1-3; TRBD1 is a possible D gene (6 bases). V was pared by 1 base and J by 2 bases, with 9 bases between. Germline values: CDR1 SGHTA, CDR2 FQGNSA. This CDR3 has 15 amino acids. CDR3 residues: CASSLGGGAGNTIYF. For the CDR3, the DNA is TGTGCCAGCAGCTTAGGGGGGGGCGCTGGAAACACCATATATTTT.

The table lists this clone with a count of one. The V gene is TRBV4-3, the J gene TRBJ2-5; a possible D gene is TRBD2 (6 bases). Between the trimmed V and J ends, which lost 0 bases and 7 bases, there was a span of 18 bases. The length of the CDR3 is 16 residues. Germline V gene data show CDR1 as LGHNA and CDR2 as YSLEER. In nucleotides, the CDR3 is TGCGCCAGCAGCCAAGAGGTTGGAGGGGTGGAGGGGACCCAGTACTTC. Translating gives CASSQEVGGVEGTQYF.

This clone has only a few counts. CDR3 bases: TGTGCCAGCAGTTCTCTGGCGAGGGCCGGGGAGCTGTTTTTT. Translation: CASSSLARAGELFF. The chain employs TRBV6-6 and TRBJ2-2; possible D gene TRBD2, 5 bases. This CDR3 has 14 residues. Per germline, CDR1 MNHNY and CDR2 SVGAGI (reference sequence). Trimming stripped 4 bases from V and 6 bases from J, with 12 bases between.

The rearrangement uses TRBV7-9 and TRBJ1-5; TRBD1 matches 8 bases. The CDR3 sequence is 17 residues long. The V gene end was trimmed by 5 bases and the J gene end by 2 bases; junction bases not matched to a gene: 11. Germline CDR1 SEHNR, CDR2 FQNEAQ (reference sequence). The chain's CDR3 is CASSPNQGAGGNQPQHF. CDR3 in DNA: TGTGCCAGCAGCCCCAATCAGGGGGCAGGAGGCAATCAGCCCCAGCATTTT.

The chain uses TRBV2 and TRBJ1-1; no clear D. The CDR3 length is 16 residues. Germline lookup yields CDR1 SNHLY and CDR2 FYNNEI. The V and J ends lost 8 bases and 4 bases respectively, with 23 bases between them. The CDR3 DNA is TGTGCCAGCGGGTCCTTAGCGGGAAATGAGGGCACTGAAGCTTTCTTT. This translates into CASGSLAGNEGTEAFF.

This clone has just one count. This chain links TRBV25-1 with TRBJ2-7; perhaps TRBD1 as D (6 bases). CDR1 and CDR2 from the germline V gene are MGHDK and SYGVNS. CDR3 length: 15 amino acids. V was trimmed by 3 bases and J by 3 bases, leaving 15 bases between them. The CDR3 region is CASSDSGTTRYEQYF. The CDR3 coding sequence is TGTGCCAGCAGTGACTCCGGGACAACCCGCTACGAGCAGTACTTC.

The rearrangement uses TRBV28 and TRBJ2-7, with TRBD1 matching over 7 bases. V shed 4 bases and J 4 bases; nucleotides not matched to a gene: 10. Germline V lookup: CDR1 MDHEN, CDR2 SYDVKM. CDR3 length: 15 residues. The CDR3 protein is CASSSRTGGEYEQYF. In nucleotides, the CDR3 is TGTGCCAGCAGTTCCCGGACAGGAGGCGAGTACGAGCAGTACTTC.

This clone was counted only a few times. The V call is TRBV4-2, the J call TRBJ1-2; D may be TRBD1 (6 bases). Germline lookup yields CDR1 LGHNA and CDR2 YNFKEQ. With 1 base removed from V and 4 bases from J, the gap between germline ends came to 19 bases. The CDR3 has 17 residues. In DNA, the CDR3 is TGTGCCAGCAGCCAAGCCCTCCGGGACACTACCGGCTATGGCTACACCTTC. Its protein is CASSQALRDTTGYGYTF.

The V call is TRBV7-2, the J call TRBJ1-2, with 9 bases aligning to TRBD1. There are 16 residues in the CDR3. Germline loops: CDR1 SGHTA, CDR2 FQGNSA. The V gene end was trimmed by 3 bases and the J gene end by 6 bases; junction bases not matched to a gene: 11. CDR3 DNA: TGTGCCAGCAGCTTGAGGTCGCCGGGACAGGGTCATGGCTACACCTTC. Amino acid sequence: CASSLRSPGQGHGYTF.

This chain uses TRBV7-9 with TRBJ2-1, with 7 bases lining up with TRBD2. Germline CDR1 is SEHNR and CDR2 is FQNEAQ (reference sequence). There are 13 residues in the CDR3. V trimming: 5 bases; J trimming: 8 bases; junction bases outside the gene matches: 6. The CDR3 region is CASSRGSLDEQFF. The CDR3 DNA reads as TGTGCCAGCAGCCGCGGGAGTCTCGATGAGCAGTTCTTC.

This chain's CDR3 is CASSLGQKETQYF. The CDR3 DNA follows: TGTGCCAGCAGCTTAGGGCAGAAAGAGACCCAGTACTTC. The chain couples TRBV7-6 to TRBJ2-5; D unclear. This CDR3 contains 13 residues. CDR1 and CDR2 (germline): SGHVS, FNYEAQ. The germline V and J ends were trimmed by 1 base and 3 bases, with 6 bases remaining between them.

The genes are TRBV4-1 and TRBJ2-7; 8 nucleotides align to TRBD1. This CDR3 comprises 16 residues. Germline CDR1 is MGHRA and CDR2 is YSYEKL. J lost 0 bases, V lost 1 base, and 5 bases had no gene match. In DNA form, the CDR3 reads TGCGCCAGCAGCCAAGGACAGGGGATGGTCTCCTACGAGCAGTACTTC. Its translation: CASSQGQGMVSYEQYF.